The 29 T cell receptor beta chains presented below share a single source sample, sequenced in a study of shared clonotypes between healthy human individuals. Libraries were prepared by immunoSEQ multiplex PCR; TCRdb keeps only in-frame clonotypes and omits some of them. The sample yields around 2.1 million clones, about 93% seen once. CD45RO-negative, CCR7-positively selected cells formed the naive CD8 fraction, excluding terminally differentiated effector memory CD45RA+ cells. The sequenced sample consisted of naive CD8+ T cells from PBMCs. All receptors come from a man between 18 and 29 years old in good health. Some clones in this sample may be carry-over from other donors' samples.

The gene calls are TRBV7-9 and TRBJ1-2; the D is unclear. Germline-derived CDR1 and CDR2 are SEHNR and FQNEAQ (reference sequence). V dropped 1 base and J dropped 7 bases, with 10 bases sitting between them. CDR3 length: 13 amino acids. CDR3 bases: TGTGCCAGCAGCTTAGGGTTTGATCCTGGCTACACCTTC. This translates into CASSLGFDPGYTF.

As concerns this clone: This CDR3 is also generated by other DNA sequences in the sample. The gene calls are TRBV15 and TRBJ1-5, with D possibly matching TRBD1 (5 bases). This CDR3 contains 14 residues. The germline CDR1 and CDR2 sequences are LNHNV and YYDKDF (reference sequence). Trimming shortened V by 0 bases and J by 3 bases, and 6 bases separated the two germline ends. This chain's CDR3 is CATSRDRDNQPQHF. In nucleotides, the CDR3 is TGTGCCACCAGCAGAGACAGGGACAATCAGCCCCAGCATTTT.

This clone showed up just once. The chain employs TRBV2 and TRBJ2-1; D ambiguous. CDR1 and CDR2 from the germline V gene are SNHLY and FYNNEI. The CDR3 is 15 amino acids. V was pared by 1 base and J by 1 base, with 8 bases between. This chain's CDR3 is CASSEVSPSYNEQFF. CDR3 DNA sequence: TGTGCCAGCAGTGAAGTGAGCCCGTCCTACAATGAGCAGTTCTTC.

The chain couples TRBV9 to TRBJ2-2, with TRBD1 identical over 9 bases. The CDR3 runs to 16 residues. Germline-derived CDR1 and CDR2 are SGDLS and YYNGEE. J was trimmed by 7 bases and V by 0 bases; bases with no gene match: 7. The CDR3 loop is CASSVGGQGRGGELFF. The CDR3 bases are TGTGCCAGCAGCGTAGGGGGACAGGGCAGGGGCGGGGAGCTGTTTTTT.

This clone was detected only once. The chain recombines TRBV10-1 with TRBJ2-1; 11 bases line up with TRBD2. The CDR3 has 18 amino acids. CDR1 is WNHNN and CDR2 is SYGVQD in the germline V gene (reference sequence). With 3 bases clipped from V and 5 bases from J, the junction kept 12 bases outside the gene matches. CDR3 region: CASSDSLAGGQNNNEQFF. As DNA, the CDR3 is TGCGCCAGCAGTGATAGCCTAGCGGGAGGCCAAAACAACAATGAGCAGTTCTTC.

With respect to this clone: Other DNA sequences in the sample encode the same CDR3. The chain links TRBV5-1 to TRBJ2-1; no definite D call. V was trimmed by 0 bases and J by 2 bases, leaving 6 bases between them. The CDR3 is 14 residues long. Germline V lookup: CDR1 SGHRS, CDR2 YFSETQ. DNA of the CDR3: TGCGCCAGCAGCTTGGAAACTACCTACAATGAGCAGTTCTTC. It is translated as CASSLETTYNEQFF.

In this sample, this clone turned up once. J is TRBJ1-1 and V is TRBV7-9; 7 positions match TRBD1. The CDR3 runs to 13 residues. From germline, CDR1 is SEHNR and CDR2 FQNEAQ (reference sequence). J was trimmed by 3 bases and V by 6 bases; bases with no gene match: 4. The CDR3 bases are TGTGCCAGCAGTAGGGACAGTCACACTGAAGCTTTCTTT. This sequence encodes CASSRDSHTEAFF.

The chain carries TRBV13 and TRBJ2-1, with TRBD1 matching over 9 bases. Germline V gives CDR1 PRHDT, CDR2 FYEKMQ (reference sequence). CDR3 length: 15 amino acids. V gave up 5 bases and J gave up 10 bases; unmatched junction bases: 12. CDR3 coding DNA: TGTGCCAGCAGCCCCCCCGGGACAGGGTCCCTCGAGCAGTTCTTC. Amino acid sequence: CASSPPGTGSLEQFF.

The table lists this clone with a few counts. This chain links TRBV10-3 with TRBJ1-1; 8 nucleotides line up with TRBD1. Germline lookup yields CDR1 ENHRY and CDR2 SYGVKD. This CDR3 has 15 residues. The trim removed 4 bases at V and 1 base at J, leaving 5 bases unmatched. CDR3 nucleotide sequence: TGTGCCATCAGTGTGGACGGGACAGGGAACACTGAAGCTTTCTTT. Amino acids: CAISVDGTGNTEAFF.

V usage is TRBV5-5 and J usage is TRBJ2-7; TRBD2 matches 10 bases. Germline V gene sequence: CDR1 SGHKS, CDR2 YYEKEE (reference sequence). The trim removed 3 bases at V and 2 bases at J, leaving 8 bases unmatched. The CDR3 is 16 residues long. CDR3 sequence (DNA): TGTGCCAGCAGCTCCGACCGGACTAGCGGAACCTACGAGCAGTACTTC. Its translation is CASSSDRTSGTYEQYF.

The J gene is TRBJ2-7, the V gene TRBV10-3; 9 bases are shared with TRBD1. V trimming: 3 bases; J trimming: 5 bases; junction bases outside the gene matches: 8. The CDR3 spans 15 residues. Looked up from germline, CDR1 is ENHRY and CDR2 is SYGVKD. The CDR3 protein is CAISEDGTGRHEQYF. The CDR3 DNA follows: TGTGCCATCAGTGAAGATGGGACAGGGCGCCACGAGCAGTACTTC.

J is TRBJ1-1 and V is TRBV5-1; D gene unclear. Germline CDR1 SGHRS, CDR2 YFSETQ. The CDR3 sequence is 15 residues long. Trimming left V 0 bases short and J 4 bases short, with 13 bases between. CDR3 nucleotides: TGCGCCAGCAGCTTGGCCTCCGGGTTTGGCACTGAAGCTTTCTTT. Amino acids: CASSLASGFGTEAFF.

This rearrangement joins TRBV28 to TRBJ1-4, with D possibly being TRBD1 (6 bases). The V gene lost 5 bases and the J gene lost 4 bases, with 17 bases spanning the gap. Germline CDR1 is MDHEN and CDR2 is SYDVKM. The CDR3 runs 16 residues. The CDR3 region is CASSLPFDRLNEKLFF. CDR3 bases: TGTGCCAGCAGTCTCCCCTTCGACAGGCTTAATGAAAAACTGTTTTTT.

V is TRBV11-1 and J is TRBJ2-7; D is undetermined. The CDR3 loop spans 15 amino acids. Germline V CDR1 and CDR2: SGHAT, FQDESV (reference sequence). V shed 2 bases and J shed 2 bases, with 13 bases lying between them. Written as DNA, the CDR3 is TGTGCCAGCAGCTTACCGTCGACATTTCCCTACGAGCAGTACTTC. Protein product: CASSLPSTFPYEQYF.

This clone was recorded once. This sample also contains other DNA sequences that code for the same CDR3. The DNA for the CDR3 is TGCGCCAGCACAGGGGGCTACGAGCAGTACTTC. As protein: CASTGGYEQYF. The gene calls are TRBV5-1 and TRBJ2-7, with TRBD1 identical over 7 bases. V shed 6 bases and J 3 bases; nucleotides not matched to a gene: 0. CDR3 size: 11 residues. Per germline, CDR1 SGHRS and CDR2 YFSETQ.

V and J are TRBV5-4 and TRBJ1-2; D call uncertain. The V and J ends lost 1 base and 0 bases respectively, with 7 bases between them. Germline V CDR1 and CDR2: SGHNT, YYREEE (reference sequence). The CDR3 has 14 amino acids. The CDR3 DNA sequence: TGTGCCAGCAGCTTGATTTTATCTAACTATGGCTACACCTTC. Amino acids: CASSLILSNYGYTF.

This chain connects TRBV7-9 to TRBJ2-7; D is perhaps TRBD1 (5 bases). CDR1 SEHNR and CDR2 FQNEAQ come from the germline V gene (reference sequence). The CDR3 has 13 amino acids. V was clipped by 6 bases and J by 2 bases, with 11 bases between them. The CDR3 reads CASRGQATYEQYF. CDR3 coding DNA: TGTGCCAGCAGGGGGCAGGCAACCTACGAGCAGTACTTC.

The V gene is TRBV7-2, the J gene TRBJ1-3; D is undetermined. The V gene's germline CDR1 is SGHTA and CDR2 FQGNSA. V was clipped by 6 bases and J by 2 bases, with 2 bases between them. The CDR3 loop spans 11 amino acids. This CDR3 is CASRAGNTIYF. In DNA form, the CDR3 reads TGTGCCAGCAGGGCTGGAAACACCATATATTTT.

The V gene is TRBV28, the J gene TRBJ1-2; unclear D gene. The V end was cut by 6 bases, the J end by 0 bases, with 5 bases between. CDR3 size: 12 residues. Germline CDR1 MDHEN, CDR2 SYDVKM. This CDR3 reads CASSGPNYGYTF. The CDR3 DNA follows: TGTGCCAGCAGCGGACCTAACTATGGCTACACCTTC.

Only one count was recorded for this clone. The chain uses TRBV7-6 and TRBJ1-2; D is ambiguous. The CDR3 runs 15 residues. Trimming took off 1 base at V and 0 bases at J, with 9 bases between the two ends. Germline V CDR1 and CDR2: SGHVS, FNYEAQ. CDR3 sequence: CASSLEAGANYGYTF. The CDR3 DNA is TGTGCCAGCAGCTTAGAGGCAGGAGCTAACTATGGCTACACCTTC.

This chain connects TRBV9 to TRBJ2-7; 7 nucleotides line up with TRBD2. The CDR3 is 14 residues long. Germline CDR1 is SGDLS and CDR2 is YYNGEE. Trimming cost V 3 bases and J 5 bases; bases outside gene matches: 8. CDR3 in amino acids: CASSASGISHEQYF. The DNA of the CDR3 is TGTGCCAGCAGCGCAAGCGGGATTTCCCACGAGCAGTACTTC.

A remark on this clone: At one end the junction does not follow the germline gene, possibly because of a read error. The chain combines TRBV2 with TRBJ2-5; 7 bases line up with TRBD1. Germline CDR1 is SNHLY and CDR2 is FYNNEI. The CDR3 loop spans 14 amino acids. The CDR3 DNA follows: TGTGCCAGCAGCGAAGTACAGGGGCAAGAGACCCAGTACTTC. This codes for CASSEVQGQETQYF.

The V gene is TRBV7-9, the J gene TRBJ2-2; 12 bases agree with TRBD2. After removal of 4 bases from V and 0 bases from J, the junction contained 3 bases not matched to a gene. Germline V gene lookup returns CDR1 SEHNR and CDR2 FQNEAQ (reference sequence). This CDR3 has 17 residues. The chain's CDR3 is CASSSGLAGTNTGELFF. The CDR3 DNA sequence: TGTGCCAGCAGCTCCGGACTAGCGGGAACGAACACCGGGGAGCTGTTTTTT.

The rearrangement links TRBV7-9 to TRBJ1-3, with D perhaps matching TRBD1 (5 bases). The germline V gene has CDR1 SEHNR and CDR2 FQNEAQ (reference sequence). With 8 bases removed from V and 0 bases from J, the gap between germline ends came to 11 bases. The CDR3 consists of 14 residues. The CDR3 is CASQGPYSGNTIYF. As DNA, the CDR3 is TGTGCCAGCCAGGGACCCTACTCTGGAAACACCATATATTTT.

This chain's CDR3 is CASSSLTTGGGTDTQYF. Written as DNA, the CDR3 is TGTGCCAGCAGTTCCCTTACGACAGGGGGAGGCACAGATACGCAGTATTTT. The rearrangement links TRBV27 to TRBJ2-3; TRBD1 agrees at 9 bases. V trimming: 4 bases; J trimming: 1 base; junction bases outside the gene matches: 9. The CDR3 length is 17 residues. CDR1 and CDR2 (germline): MNHEY, SMNVEV (reference sequence).

The genes are TRBV15 and TRBJ2-7; the match to TRBD1 covers 9 bases. The CDR3 totals 15 residues. Trimming removed 4 bases from V and 2 bases from J; junction bases left unmatched: 6. Germline-derived CDR1 and CDR2 are LNHNV and YYDKDF (reference sequence). Here the CDR3 DNA reads TGTGCCACCAGCACGGACAGGGGCGCTACCTACGAGCAGTACTTC. Protein product: CATSTDRGATYEQYF.

This clone appeared a single time. The same CDR3 also results from other DNA sequences found in this sample. The CDR3, as DNA: TGTGCTAGTGGTTTGGTAACCGGGGAGCTGTTTTTT. Translation gives CASGLVTGELFF. The rearrangement links TRBV12-5 to TRBJ2-2, with D uncertain. CDR3 length: 12 residues. Germline V gene data show CDR1 as LGHNT and CDR2 as FRNRAP. Trimming left V 0 bases short and J 5 bases short, with 1 base between.

This chain connects TRBV6-1 to TRBJ1-2; D gene unclear. The ends were cut back, 7 bases at V and 1 base at J, with 10 bases in the middle. CDR3 length: 13 amino acids. Germline loops: CDR1 MNHNS, CDR2 SASEGT. The CDR3 reads CASKLRGNYGYTF. The CDR3 bases are TGTGCCAGCAAGCTCCGCGGTAACTATGGCTACACCTTC.

The chain couples TRBV27 to TRBJ2-3, with 8 nucleotides matching TRBD2. CDR1 and CDR2 from the germline V gene are MNHEY and SMNVEV (reference sequence). V gave up 5 bases and J gave up 0 bases; unmatched junction bases: 1. This CDR3 region has 14 residues. CDR3 sequence: CASSRLASTDTQYF. CDR3 nucleotide sequence: TGTGCCAGCAGTCGACTAGCGAGCACAGATACGCAGTATTTT.